The 25 T cell receptor beta chains presented below share a single source sample, sequenced in a study of blood T cells in healthy people across ages (dated by TCRdb to the mid-2010s). Libraries were prepared through 5' RACE. Sequencing took place on an Illumina HiSeq 2500. A second 7 to 11 cycle PCR used a sample-barcoded 5' primer and a J-beta primer mix. The raw public reads went through TCRdb reprocessing: fastp at Q25, MiXCR clone calling, in-frame beta chains kept. Each entry is one CDR3 protein sequence, shown with its most common DNA and genes. Recorded for this sample are about 650,000 distinct CDR3 sequences; less than 40% of them occurred a single time. Together, the top ten hold over 15% of the sample. Specimen: blood. These receptors originate from a woman of 80 years or more in good health. Donor details come from another sample of the same person, matched by shared clones.

At least ten counts were recorded for this clonotype. The chain carries TRBV7-3 and TRBJ2-3; the D is unclear. The CDR3 has 14 residues. V lost 5 bases to trimming and J lost 2 bases, with 11 bases between them. Germline V gene lookup returns CDR1 SGHTA and CDR2 FQGTGA. CDR3 nucleotide sequence: TGTGCCAGCAGCCCCGGCATTGTCACAGATACGCAGTATTTT. This encodes CASSPGIVTDTQYF.

This rearrangement joins TRBV9 to TRBJ2-2, with a weak D call TRBD2 (5 bases). The CDR3 sequence is 15 residues long. Trimming shortened V by 2 bases and J by 3 bases, and 11 bases separated the two germline ends. The germline V gene encodes CDR1 SGDLS and CDR2 YYNGEE. Written as DNA, the CDR3 is TGTGCCAGCAGCGTGGGAGTTCTCCACACCGGGGAGCTGTTTTTT. This sequence encodes CASSVGVLHTGELFF.

CDR3 sequence (DNA): TGTGCCAGCAGCCAAGGGCAATTGTCCTACAATGAGCAGTTCTTC. As protein: CASSQGQLSYNEQFF. The chain couples TRBV3-1 to TRBJ2-1; unclear D gene. Deletions cut 1 base from V and 1 base from J, with 8 bases between. The CDR3 length is 15 residues. The germline V gene has CDR1 LGHDT and CDR2 YNNKEL (reference sequence).

The chain uses TRBV5-1 and TRBJ1-2; D not resolved. Deletions cut 0 bases from V and 2 bases from J, with 11 bases between. The V gene's germline CDR1 is SGHRS and CDR2 YFSETQ. There are 15 residues in the CDR3. CDR3 DNA: TGCGCCAGCAGCTTGGTAGGGCCCATGAACTATGGCTACACCTTC. It is translated as CASSLVGPMNYGYTF. The full variable domain, its missing parts supplied by reference TRBV5-1 and TRBJ1-2, is KAGVTQTPRYLIKTRGQQVTLSCSPISGHRSVSWYQQTPGQGLQFLFEYFSETQRNKGNFPGRFSGRQFSNSRSEMNVSTLELGDSALYLCASSLVGPMNYGYTFGSGTRLTVV.

This clonotype was observed many times. The genes are TRBV7-9 and TRBJ2-2; unclear D gene. With 5 bases removed from V and 2 bases from J, the gap between germline ends came to 15 bases. This CDR3 contains 16 residues. CDR1 is SEHNR and CDR2 is FQNEAQ in the germline V gene (reference sequence). The CDR3 loop reads CASSRTWTENTGELFF. CDR3 nucleotides: TGTGCCAGCAGCCGAACCTGGACCGAAAACACCGGGGAGCTGTTTTTT. The entire variable domain, with the rest obtained from reference TRBV7-9 and TRBJ2-2, is as follows: DTGVSQNPRHKITKRGQNVTFRCDPISEHNRLYWYRQTLGQGPEFLTYFQNEAQLEKSRLLSDRFSAERPKGSFSTLEIQRTEQGDSAMYLCASSRTWTENTGELFFGEGSRLTVL.

To note about this clonotype: Being one base from a much bigger clone, this may be a read error. V usage is TRBV12-3 or TRBV12-4 and J usage is TRBJ2-5; weak D call: TRBD1 (6 bases). V was shortened by 3 bases and J by 11 bases, with 19 bases between the two germline ends. CDR3 length: 14 amino acids. The CDR3 bases are TGTGCCAGCAGTTTCTTGACAGGAAACAATGAGCAGTACTTC. Protein product: CASSFLTGNNEQYF.

The V gene is TRBV28, the J gene TRBJ2-2; tentatively, D is TRBD1 (7 bases). The CDR3 covers 12 residues. From germline, CDR1 is MDHEN and CDR2 SYDVKM. V was cut by 6 bases and J by 8 bases, with 10 bases left in between. CDR3 protein: CASRRGQGELFF. The CDR3 bases are TGTGCCAGCAGGCGGGGACAGGGGGAGCTGTTTTTT. The full variable domain, its missing parts supplied by reference TRBV28 and TRBJ2-2, is DVKVTQSSRYLVKRTGEKVFLECVQDMDHENMFWYRQDPGLGLRLIYFSYDVKMKEKGDIPEGYSVSREKKERFSLILESASTNQTSMYLCASRRGQGELFFGEGSRLTVL.

In this sample, this clonotype turned up many times. This CDR3 is CSAGGQGAAKNIQYF. The CDR3 bases are TGCAGTGCTGGTGGACAGGGGGCAGCCAAAAACATTCAGTACTTC. The gene calls are TRBV20-1 and TRBJ2-4, with 11 bases matching TRBD1. After removal of 5 bases from V and 0 bases from J, the junction contained 3 bases not matched to a gene. Per the germline V gene, CDR1 is DFQATT and CDR2 is SNEGSKA (reference sequence). The CDR3 is made up of 15 amino acids.

The chain has TRBV24-1 and TRBJ1-5; no clear D gene. The CDR3 is 13 amino acids. V lost 9 bases, J lost 3 bases, and 11 bases lay in between. Germline assignment: CDR1 KGHDR and CDR2 SFDVKD. This CDR3 is CATARGNNQPQHF. The CDR3 DNA reads as TGTGCCACCGCGCGGGGTAACAATCAGCCCCAGCATTTT.

DNA for the CDR3: TGCAGTGCTAGAGTGGGGGGAAATGAGCAGTTCTTC. This codes for CSARVGGNEQFF. The rearrangement links TRBV20-1 to TRBJ2-1, with D maybe TRBD2 (6 bases). The length of the CDR3 is 12 residues. Germline V gene lookup returns CDR1 DFQATT and CDR2 SNEGSKA (reference sequence). V was clipped by 1 base and J by 7 bases, with 8 bases between them.

The rearrangement uses TRBV12-3 or TRBV12-4 and TRBJ2-5, with D perhaps TRBD1 or TRBD2 (5 bases each). V was trimmed by 6 bases and J by 11 bases, leaving 19 bases between them. This CDR3 is 13 amino acids long. CDR3 DNA sequence: TGTGCCAGCAGGTCTGGGGGAACCGGGGAGCAGTACTTC. Protein sequence: CASRSGGTGEQYF.

With respect to this clonotype: This may arise from a read error, as a much more abundant clone is one base away. J is TRBJ2-6 and V is TRBV4-1; D is possibly TRBD1 (5 bases). The CDR3 is 18 amino acids. Trimming shortened V by 0 bases and J by 0 bases, and 12 bases separated the two germline ends. The germline V gene encodes CDR1 MGHRA and CDR2 YSYEKL. The CDR3 sequence: CASSQDRVRASGANVLTF. In DNA, the CDR3 is TGCGCCAGCAGCCAAGATCGGGTCAGGGCCTCTGGGGCCAACGTCCTGACTTTC.

This clonotype is a singleton in its sample. One end of the junction is discordant with germline, which a read error may explain. The V and J genes are TRBV5-1 and TRBJ2-1; 15 bases fit TRBD2. CDR3 length equals 19 residues. Germline V CDR1 and CDR2: SGHRS, YFSETQ. CDR3 in DNA: TGCGCCAGCAGCTCCCGGACTAGCGGGGGGGCGGGGTCCTACAATGCGCAGTTCTTC. This encodes CASSSRTSGGAGSYNAQFF.

The sample holds many counts of this clonotype. The chain joins TRBV9 to TRBJ2-6; D is unclear. The CDR3 covers 16 residues. Germline CDR1 is SGDLS and CDR2 is YYNGEE. Trimming took 4 bases from V and 0 from J, leaving 11 bases between them. The CDR3 protein is CASSPPSISGANVLTF. The CDR3, as DNA: TGTGCCAGCAGCCCTCCGTCCATCTCTGGGGCCAACGTCCTGACTTTC.

This clonotype was seen repeatedly, ten times or more. V usage is TRBV14 and J usage is TRBJ2-3, with D hard to call. V dropped 4 bases and J dropped 10 bases, with 12 bases sitting between them. The CDR3 is 12 residues long. From germline, CDR1 is SGHDN and CDR2 FVKESK. This CDR3 reads CASSPRDWPQYF. The CDR3 coding sequence is TGTGCCAGCAGCCCGAGAGACTGGCCGCAGTATTTT.

A note on this clonotype: A much larger clonotype is one base distant, so this may be a read error. The chain couples TRBV9 to TRBJ2-7; no definite D call. Trimming left V 0 bases short and J 7 bases short, with 8 bases between. The CDR3 covers 12 residues. Looked up from germline, CDR1 is SGDLS and CDR2 is YYNGEE. In nucleotides, the CDR3 is TGTGCCAGCAGCGTAGCCCCACCTGAGCAGTACTTC. This encodes CASSVAPPEQYF. Variable domain in full (rest from reference TRBV9 and TRBJ2-7): DSGVTQTPKHLITATGQRVTLRCSPRSGDLSVYWYQQSLDQGLQFLIQYYNGEERAKGNILERFSAQQFPDLHSELNLSSLELGDSALYFCASSVAPPEQYFGPGTRLTVT.

The J gene is TRBJ1-1, the V gene TRBV20-1; tentative D call: TRBD1 (6 bases). Trimming took off 3 bases at V and 6 bases at J, with 23 bases between the two ends. Per germline, CDR1 DFQATT and CDR2 SNEGSKA (reference sequence). The CDR3 runs 16 residues. Here the CDR3 DNA reads TGCAGTGCTAGTCGTGGGGGGCGCTTAGGGGCCGCTGAAGCTTTCTTT. This codes for CSASRGGRLGAAEAFF.

At least ten counts were recorded for this clonotype. V is TRBV5-4 and J is TRBJ2-7; 8 nucleotides match TRBD1. The CDR3 runs 15 residues. The germline CDR1 and CDR2 sequences are SGHNT and YYREEE (reference sequence). After removal of 0 bases from V and 4 bases from J, the junction contained 6 bases not matched to a gene. This chain's CDR3 is CASSLAGQGMYEQYF. CDR3 DNA sequence: TGTGCCAGCAGCTTGGCCGGACAGGGCATGTACGAGCAGTACTTC.

This clonotype was counted only a few times. V usage is TRBV9 and J usage is TRBJ1-6; 8 positions match TRBD1. The CDR3 extends over 16 amino acids. Germline lookup yields CDR1 SGDLS and CDR2 YYNGEE. Germline trimming cut 4 bases from V and 7 bases from J; bases unmatched to any gene: 10. CDR3 DNA sequence: TGTGCCAGCAGCCATACAGCCGGGACAGGAAATTCACCCCTCCACTTT. This sequence encodes CASSHTAGTGNSPLHF. Full variable domain (remainder filled in from reference TRBV9 and TRBJ1-6): DSGVTQTPKHLITATGQRVTLRCSPRSGDLSVYWYQQSLDQGLQFLIQYYNGEERAKGNILERFSAQQFPDLHSELNLSSLELGDSALYFCASSHTAGTGNSPLHFGNGTRLTVT.

V and J are TRBV5-1 and TRBJ1-5, with a tentative D call TRBD1 (5 bases). Germline V gene sequence: CDR1 SGHRS, CDR2 YFSETQ. With 2 bases removed from V and 0 bases from J, the gap between germline ends came to 12 bases. This CDR3 is built from 16 residues. This CDR3 reads CASSFGTGNSNQPQHF. In DNA, the CDR3 is TGCGCCAGCAGCTTTGGGACGGGAAATAGCAATCAGCCCCAGCATTTT.

The chain carries TRBV5-6 and TRBJ2-7; D possibly matches TRBD1 or TRBD2 (6 bases each). The DNA end is more similar to TRBJ2-5, so the J call may be wrong. The CDR3 is made up of 16 amino acids. Germline-derived CDR1 and CDR2 are SGHDT and YYEEEE. DNA for the CDR3: TGTGCCAGCAGCTATATATTAGGGGGGCGCATAGAGACCCAGTACTTC. It encodes CASSYILGGRIETQYF.

A few counts support this clonotype. This sequence may be a read error, since a much larger clone differs from it by one base. The rearrangement links TRBV4-1 to TRBJ2-5; maybe TRBD1 (6 bases). The CDR3 is made up of 16 amino acids. The V end was cut by 0 bases, the J end by 5 bases, with 16 bases between. Germline CDR1 MGHRA, CDR2 YSYEKL. This CDR3 reads CASSQEGAARGETQYF. CDR3 DNA sequence: TGCGCCAGCAGCCAAGAGGGGGCGGCTAGGGGTGAGACCCAGTACTTC.

This rearrangement joins TRBV5-6 to TRBJ2-1, with 9 bases aligning to TRBD1. This CDR3 has 15 amino acids. J gave up 9 bases and V 4 bases, and 11 bases lay outside the gene matches. Germline CDR1 and CDR2: SGHDT and YYEEEE. The CDR3 sequence: CASSTWGDRASEQFF. The CDR3 region has the DNA TGTGCCAGCAGCACTTGGGGGGACAGGGCGAGTGAGCAGTTCTTC. Full variable domain (remainder filled in from reference TRBV5-6 and TRBJ2-1): DAGVTQSPTHLIKTRGQQVTLRCSPKSGHDTVSWYQQALGQGPQFIFQYYEEEERQRGNFPDRFSGHQFPNYSSELNVNALLLGDSALYLCASSTWGDRASEQFFGPGTRLTVL.

This clonotype was counted between two and nine times. This may stem from a read error, because a much larger clone lies one nucleotide away. In DNA form, the CDR3 reads TGTGCCAGCAGCCCGGCCGGGACCCGGAATGAGCAGTTCTTC. It specifies CASSPAGTRNEQFF. V usage is TRBV9 and J usage is TRBJ2-1; D is perhaps TRBD1 or TRBD2 (5 bases each). This CDR3 is built from 14 residues. V lost 4 bases and J lost 7, with 15 bases in between. Germline V gives CDR1 SGDLS, CDR2 YYNGEE.

The table lists this clonotype with many counts. This sequence may be a read error, since a much larger clone differs from it by one base. The V and J genes are TRBV11-2 and TRBJ2-6, with D perhaps matching TRBD1 (5 bases). The germline gives CDR1 SGHAT, CDR2 FQNNGV. CDR3 size: 16 residues. In DNA form, the CDR3 reads TGTGCCAGCAGCCCTACCCAGGGTAGTGGGGCCAACGTCCGGACTTTC. It yields the protein CASSPTQGSGANVRTF. Together with reference TRBV11-2 and TRBJ2-6, the CDR3 gives the full variable domain: EAGVAQSPRYKIIEKRQSVAFWCNPISGHATLYWYQQILGQGPKLLIQFQNNGVVDDSQLPKDRFSAERLKGVDSTLKIQPAKLEDSAVYLCASSPTQGSGANVRTFGAGSRLTVL.